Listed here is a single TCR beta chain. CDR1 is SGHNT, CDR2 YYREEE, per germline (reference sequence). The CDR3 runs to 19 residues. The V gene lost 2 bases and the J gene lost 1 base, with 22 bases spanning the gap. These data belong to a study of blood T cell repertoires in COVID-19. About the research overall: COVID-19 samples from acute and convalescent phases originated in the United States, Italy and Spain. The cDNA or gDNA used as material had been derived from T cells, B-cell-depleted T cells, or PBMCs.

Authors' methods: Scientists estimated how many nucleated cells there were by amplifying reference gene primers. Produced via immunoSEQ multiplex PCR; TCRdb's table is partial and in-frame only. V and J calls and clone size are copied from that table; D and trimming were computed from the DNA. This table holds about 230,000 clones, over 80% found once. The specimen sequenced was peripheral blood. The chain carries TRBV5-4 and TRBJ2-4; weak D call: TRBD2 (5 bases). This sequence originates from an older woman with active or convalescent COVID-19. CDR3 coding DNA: TGTGCCAGCAGCTTTGGCAGCCGACGAGGGTTTACGGCCAAAAACATTCAGTACTTC. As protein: CASSFGSRRGFTAKNIQYF.